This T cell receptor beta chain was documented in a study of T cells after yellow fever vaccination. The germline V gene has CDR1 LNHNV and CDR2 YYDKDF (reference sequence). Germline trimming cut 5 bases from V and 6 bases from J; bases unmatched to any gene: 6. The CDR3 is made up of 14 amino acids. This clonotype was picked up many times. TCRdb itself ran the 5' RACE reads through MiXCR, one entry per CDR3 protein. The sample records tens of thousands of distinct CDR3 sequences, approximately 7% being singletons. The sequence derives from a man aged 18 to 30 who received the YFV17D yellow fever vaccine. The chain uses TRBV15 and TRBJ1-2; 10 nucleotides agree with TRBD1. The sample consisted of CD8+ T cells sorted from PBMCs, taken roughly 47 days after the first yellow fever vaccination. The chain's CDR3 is CATSVRDRGDGYTF. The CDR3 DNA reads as TGTGCCACCAGCGTCCGGGACAGGGGCGATGGCTACACCTTC.